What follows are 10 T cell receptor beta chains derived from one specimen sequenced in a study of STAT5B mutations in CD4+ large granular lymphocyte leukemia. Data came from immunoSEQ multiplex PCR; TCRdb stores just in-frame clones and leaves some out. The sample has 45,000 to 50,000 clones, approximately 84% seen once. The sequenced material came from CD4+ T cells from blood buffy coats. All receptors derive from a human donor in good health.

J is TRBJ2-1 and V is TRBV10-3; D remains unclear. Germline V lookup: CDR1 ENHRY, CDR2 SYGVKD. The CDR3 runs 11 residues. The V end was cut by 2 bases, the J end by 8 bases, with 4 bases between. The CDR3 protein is CAISEGDEQFF. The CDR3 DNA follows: TGTGCCATCAGTGAGGGGGATGAGCAGTTCTTC.

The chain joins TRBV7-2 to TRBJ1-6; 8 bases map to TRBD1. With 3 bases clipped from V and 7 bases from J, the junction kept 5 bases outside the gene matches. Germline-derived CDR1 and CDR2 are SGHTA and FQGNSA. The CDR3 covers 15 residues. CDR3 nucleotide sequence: TGTGCCAGCAGCTTCAGACAGGGGCCGAATTCACCCCTCCACTTT. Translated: CASSFRQGPNSPLHF.

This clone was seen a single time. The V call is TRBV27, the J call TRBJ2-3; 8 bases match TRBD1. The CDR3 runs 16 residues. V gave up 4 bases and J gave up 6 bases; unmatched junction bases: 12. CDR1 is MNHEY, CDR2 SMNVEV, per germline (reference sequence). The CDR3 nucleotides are TGTGCCAGCAGTTCCTCGGACAGGGTGAAGTGGGATACGCAGTATTTT. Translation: CASSSSDRVKWDTQYF.

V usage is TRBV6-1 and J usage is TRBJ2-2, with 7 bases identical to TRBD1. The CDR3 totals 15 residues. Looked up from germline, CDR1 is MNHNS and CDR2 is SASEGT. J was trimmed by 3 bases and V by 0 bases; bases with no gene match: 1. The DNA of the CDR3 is TGTGCCAGCAGTGAAGCCGACAGGGACACCGGGGAGCTGTTTTTT. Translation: CASSEADRDTGELFF.

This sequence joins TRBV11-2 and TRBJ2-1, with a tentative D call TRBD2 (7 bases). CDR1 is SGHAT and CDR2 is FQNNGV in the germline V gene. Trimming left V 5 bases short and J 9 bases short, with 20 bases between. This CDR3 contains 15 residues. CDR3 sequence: CASSTTRGREIEQFF. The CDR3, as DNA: TGTGCCAGCAGCACCACCCGGGGGCGGGAGATTGAGCAGTTCTTC.

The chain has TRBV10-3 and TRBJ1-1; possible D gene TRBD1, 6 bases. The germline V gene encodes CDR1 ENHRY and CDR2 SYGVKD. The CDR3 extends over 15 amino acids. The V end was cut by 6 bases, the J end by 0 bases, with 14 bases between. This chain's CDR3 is CAISPTGTMNTEAFF. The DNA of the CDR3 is TGTGCCATCAGCCCGACAGGAACCATGAACACTGAAGCTTTCTTT.

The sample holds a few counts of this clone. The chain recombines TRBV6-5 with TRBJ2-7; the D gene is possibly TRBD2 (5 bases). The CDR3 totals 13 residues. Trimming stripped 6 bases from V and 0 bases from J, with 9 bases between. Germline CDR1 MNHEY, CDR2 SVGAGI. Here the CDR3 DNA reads TGTGCCAGCAGATTCGGGGTCTCCTACGAGCAGTACTTC. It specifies CASRFGVSYEQYF.

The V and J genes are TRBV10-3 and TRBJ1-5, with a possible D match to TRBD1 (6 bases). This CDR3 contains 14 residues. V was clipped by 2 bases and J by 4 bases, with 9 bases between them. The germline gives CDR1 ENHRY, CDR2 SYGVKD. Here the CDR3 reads CAISEGRGNQPQHF. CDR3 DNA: TGTGCCATCAGTGAGGGTAGGGGGAATCAGCCCCAGCATTTT.

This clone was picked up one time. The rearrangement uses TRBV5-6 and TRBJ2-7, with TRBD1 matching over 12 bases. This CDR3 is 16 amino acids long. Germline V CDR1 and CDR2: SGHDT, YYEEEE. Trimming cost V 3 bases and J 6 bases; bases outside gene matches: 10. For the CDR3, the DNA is TGTGCCAGCAGCTCTTACCGGGACAGGGGGCTCAGCGAGCAGTACTTC. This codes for CASSSYRDRGLSEQYF.

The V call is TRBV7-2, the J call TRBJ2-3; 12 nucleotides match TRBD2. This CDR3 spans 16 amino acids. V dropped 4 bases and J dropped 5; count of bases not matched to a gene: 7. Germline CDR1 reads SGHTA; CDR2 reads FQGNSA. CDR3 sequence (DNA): TGTGCCAGCAGCTCGAGACTAGCGGGAGCGGTAGATACGCAGTATTTT. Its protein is CASSSRLAGAVDTQYF.